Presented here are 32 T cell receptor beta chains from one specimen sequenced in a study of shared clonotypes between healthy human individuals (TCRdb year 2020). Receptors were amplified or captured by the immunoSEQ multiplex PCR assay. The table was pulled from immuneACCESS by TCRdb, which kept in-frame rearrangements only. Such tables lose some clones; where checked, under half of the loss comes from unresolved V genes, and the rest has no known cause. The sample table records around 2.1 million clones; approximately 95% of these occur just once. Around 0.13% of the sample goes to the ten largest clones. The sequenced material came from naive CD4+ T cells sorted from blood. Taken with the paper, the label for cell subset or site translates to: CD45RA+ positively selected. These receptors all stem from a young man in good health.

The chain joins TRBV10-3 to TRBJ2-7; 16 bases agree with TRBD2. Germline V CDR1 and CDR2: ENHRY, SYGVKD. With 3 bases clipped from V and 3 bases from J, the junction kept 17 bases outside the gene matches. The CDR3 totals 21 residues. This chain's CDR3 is CAISDRGKGLAGGERLYEQYF. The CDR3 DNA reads TGTGCCATCAGTGATCGGGGAAAGGGACTAGCGGGAGGGGAACGGCTCTACGAGCAGTACTTC.

The CDR3 coding sequence is TGCGCCAGCAGCTTGGTTTCTAACTCTGGAAACACCATATATTTT. It translates to CASSLVSNSGNTIYF. The chain carries TRBV5-1 and TRBJ1-3; unclear D gene. The CDR3 is 15 amino acids. Germline V gene lookup returns CDR1 SGHRS and CDR2 YFSETQ. Between the trimmed V and J ends, which lost 0 bases and 0 bases, there was a span of 7 bases.

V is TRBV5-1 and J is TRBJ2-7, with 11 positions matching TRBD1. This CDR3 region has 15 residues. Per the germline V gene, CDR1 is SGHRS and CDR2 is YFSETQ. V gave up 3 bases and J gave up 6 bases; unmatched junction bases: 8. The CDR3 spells CASSSDKGTGGEQYF. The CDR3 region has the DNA TGCGCCAGCAGCTCGGACAAAGGGACAGGGGGCGAGCAGTACTTC.

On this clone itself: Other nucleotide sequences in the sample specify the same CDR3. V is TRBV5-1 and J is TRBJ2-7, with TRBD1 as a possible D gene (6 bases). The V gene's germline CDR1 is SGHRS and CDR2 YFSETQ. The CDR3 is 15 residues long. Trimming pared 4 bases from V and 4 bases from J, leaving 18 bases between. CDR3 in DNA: TGCGCCAGCAGCCCCCTGACAGGAGGACCTTACGAGCAGTACTTC. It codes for CASSPLTGGPYEQYF.

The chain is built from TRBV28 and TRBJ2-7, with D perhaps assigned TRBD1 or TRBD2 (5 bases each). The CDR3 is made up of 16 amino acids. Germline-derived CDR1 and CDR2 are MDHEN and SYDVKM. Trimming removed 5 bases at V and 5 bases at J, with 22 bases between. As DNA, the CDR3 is TGTGCCAGCAGTCCGCCCTCAGGGAGTGGCGCCAACGAGCAGTACTTC. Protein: CASSPPSGSGANEQYF.

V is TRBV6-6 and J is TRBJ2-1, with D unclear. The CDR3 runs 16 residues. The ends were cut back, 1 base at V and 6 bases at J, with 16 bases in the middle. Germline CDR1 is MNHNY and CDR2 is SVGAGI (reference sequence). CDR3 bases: TGTGCCAGCAGTTACTTTAGAACCCAACAAGGCAATGAGCAGTTCTTC. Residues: CASSYFRTQQGNEQFF.

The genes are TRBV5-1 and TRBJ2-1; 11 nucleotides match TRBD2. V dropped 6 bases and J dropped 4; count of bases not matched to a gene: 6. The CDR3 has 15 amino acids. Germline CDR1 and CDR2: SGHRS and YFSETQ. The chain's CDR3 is CASTRLAGIYNEQFF. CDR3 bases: TGCGCCAGCACCCGACTAGCGGGAATTTACAATGAGCAGTTCTTC.

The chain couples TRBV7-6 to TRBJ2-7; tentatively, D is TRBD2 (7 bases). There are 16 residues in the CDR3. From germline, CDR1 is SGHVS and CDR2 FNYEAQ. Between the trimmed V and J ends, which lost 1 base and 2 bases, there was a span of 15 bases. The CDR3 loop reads CASSLVSGGSTYEQYF. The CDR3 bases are TGTGCCAGCAGCTTAGTGTCGGGGGGCTCAACCTACGAGCAGTACTTC.

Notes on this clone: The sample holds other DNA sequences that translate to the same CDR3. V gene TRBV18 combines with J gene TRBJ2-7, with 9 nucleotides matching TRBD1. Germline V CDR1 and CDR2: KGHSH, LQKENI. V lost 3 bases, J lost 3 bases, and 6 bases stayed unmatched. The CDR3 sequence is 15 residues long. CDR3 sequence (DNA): TGTGCCAGCTCACCGGGACAGGGAGGTTTCTACGAGCAGTACTTC. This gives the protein CASSPGQGGFYEQYF. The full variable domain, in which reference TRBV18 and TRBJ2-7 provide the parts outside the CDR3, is NAGVMQNPRHLVRRRGQEARLRCSPMKGHSHVYWYRQLPEEGLKFMVYLQKENIIDESGMPKERFSAEFPKEGPSILRIQQVVRGDSAAYFCASSPGQGGFYEQYFGPGTRLTVT.

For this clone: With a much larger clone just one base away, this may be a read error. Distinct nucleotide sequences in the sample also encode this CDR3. The CDR3 here is CASSVGETQYF. The CDR3 region has the DNA TGTGCCAGCAGCGTAGGAGAGACCCAGTACTTC. The J gene is TRBJ2-5, the V gene TRBV7-2, with D uncertain. The ends were cut back, 5 bases at V and 4 bases at J, with 5 bases in the middle. Looked up from germline, CDR1 is SGHTA and CDR2 is FQGNSA. There are 11 residues in the CDR3.

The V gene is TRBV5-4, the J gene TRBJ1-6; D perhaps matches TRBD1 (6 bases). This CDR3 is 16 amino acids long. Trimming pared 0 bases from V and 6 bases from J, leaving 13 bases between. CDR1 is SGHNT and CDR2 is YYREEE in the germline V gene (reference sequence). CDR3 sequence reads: CASSLATGILNSPLHF. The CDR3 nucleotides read TGTGCCAGCAGCTTGGCTACAGGGATACTTAATTCACCCCTCCACTTT.

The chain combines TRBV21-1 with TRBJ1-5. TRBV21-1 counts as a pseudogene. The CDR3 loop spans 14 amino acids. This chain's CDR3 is CASSKIGDMKPQHF. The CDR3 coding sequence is TGTGCCAGCAGCAAAATCGGTGATATGAAGCCCCAGCATTTT.

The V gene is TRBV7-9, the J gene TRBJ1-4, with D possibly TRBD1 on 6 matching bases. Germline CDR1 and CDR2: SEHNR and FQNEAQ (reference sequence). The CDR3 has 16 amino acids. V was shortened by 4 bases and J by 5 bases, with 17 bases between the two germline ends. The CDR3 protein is CASSSSGGQGNEKLFF. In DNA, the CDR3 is TGTGCCAGCAGCTCCTCCGGCGGTCAGGGGAATGAAAAACTGTTTTTT. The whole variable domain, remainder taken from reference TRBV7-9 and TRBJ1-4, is DTGVSQNPRHKITKRGQNVTFRCDPISEHNRLYWYRQTLGQGPEFLTYFQNEAQLEKSRLLSDRFSAERPKGSFSTLEIQRTEQGDSAMYLCASSSSGGQGNEKLFFGSGTQLSVL.

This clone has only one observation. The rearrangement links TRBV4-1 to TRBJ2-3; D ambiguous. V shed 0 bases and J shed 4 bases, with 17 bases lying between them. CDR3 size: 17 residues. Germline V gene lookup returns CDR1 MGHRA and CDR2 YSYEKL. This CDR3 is CASSQEGGLEGADTQYF. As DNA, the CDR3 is TGCGCCAGCAGCCAAGAAGGCGGATTGGAAGGAGCAGATACGCAGTATTTT.

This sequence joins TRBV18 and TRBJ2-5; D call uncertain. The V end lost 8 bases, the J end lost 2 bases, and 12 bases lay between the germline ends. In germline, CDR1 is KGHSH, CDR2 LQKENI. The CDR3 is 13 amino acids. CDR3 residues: CASASSHQETQYF. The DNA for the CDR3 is TGTGCCAGCGCCTCGTCCCATCAAGAGACCCAGTACTTC. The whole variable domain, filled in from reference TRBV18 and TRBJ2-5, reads NAGVMQNPRHLVRRRGQEARLRCSPMKGHSHVYWYRQLPEEGLKFMVYLQKENIIDESGMPKERFSAEFPKEGPSILRIQQVVRGDSAAYFCASASSHQETQYFGPGTRLLVL.

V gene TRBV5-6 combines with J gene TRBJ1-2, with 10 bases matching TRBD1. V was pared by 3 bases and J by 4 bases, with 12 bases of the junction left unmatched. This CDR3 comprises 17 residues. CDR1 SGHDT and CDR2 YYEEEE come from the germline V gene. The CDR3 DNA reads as TGTGCCAGCAGCTCGCTCCCTAGGACAGGGGGGGGCTATGGCTACACCTTC. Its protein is CASSSLPRTGGGYGYTF.

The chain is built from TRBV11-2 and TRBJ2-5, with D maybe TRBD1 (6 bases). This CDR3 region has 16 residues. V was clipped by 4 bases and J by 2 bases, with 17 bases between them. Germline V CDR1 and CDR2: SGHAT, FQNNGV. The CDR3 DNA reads TGTGCCAGCAGCTCCTTAACAGGGAGTTGGCAAGAGACCCAGTACTTC. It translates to CASSSLTGSWQETQYF.

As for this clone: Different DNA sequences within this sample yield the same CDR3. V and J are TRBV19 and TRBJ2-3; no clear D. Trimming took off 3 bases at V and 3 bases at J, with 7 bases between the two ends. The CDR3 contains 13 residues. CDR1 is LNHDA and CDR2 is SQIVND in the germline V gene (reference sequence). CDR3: CASSIAGTDTQYF. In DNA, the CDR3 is TGTGCCAGTAGTATCGCCGGAACAGATACGCAGTATTTT.

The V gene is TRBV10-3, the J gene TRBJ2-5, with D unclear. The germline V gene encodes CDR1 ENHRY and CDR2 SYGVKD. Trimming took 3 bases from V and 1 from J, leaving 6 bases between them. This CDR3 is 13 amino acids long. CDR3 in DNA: TGTGCCATCAGTGATAACCCCCAAGAGACCCAGTACTTC. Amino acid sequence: CAISDNPQETQYF.

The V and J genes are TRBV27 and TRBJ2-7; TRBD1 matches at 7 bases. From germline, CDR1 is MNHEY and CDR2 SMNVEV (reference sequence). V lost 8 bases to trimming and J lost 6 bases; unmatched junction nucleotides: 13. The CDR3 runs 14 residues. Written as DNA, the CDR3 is TGTGCCAGCGCTGCCCTGGGACAGACAAGCGAGCAGTACTTC. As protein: CASAALGQTSEQYF.

CDR3 sequence: CASTSGGEGNTEAFF. In nucleotides, the CDR3 is TGTGCCAGCACTTCAGGGGGAGAGGGGAACACTGAAGCTTTCTTT. This chain links TRBV9 with TRBJ1-1; 7 nucleotides match TRBD1. CDR3 length: 15 residues. Germline V CDR1 and CDR2: SGDLS, YYNGEE. The V and J ends lost 6 bases and 1 base, in that order; junction bases with no gene match: 9.

The CDR3 sequence is CASSQDGAGGMNEQYF. In DNA, the CDR3 is TGTGCCAGCAGTCAAGACGGGGCAGGGGGGATGAACGAGCAGTACTTC. The chain recombines TRBV28 with TRBJ2-7, with D possibly TRBD1 on 7 matching bases. V lost 5 bases and J lost 5, with 22 bases in between. CDR3 length: 16 amino acids. Germline V gene sequence: CDR1 MDHEN, CDR2 SYDVKM.

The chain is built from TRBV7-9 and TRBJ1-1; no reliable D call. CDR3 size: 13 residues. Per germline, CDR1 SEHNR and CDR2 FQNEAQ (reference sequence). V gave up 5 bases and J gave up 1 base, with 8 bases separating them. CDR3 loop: CASSLLTNTEAFF. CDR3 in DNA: TGTGCCAGCAGCCTTCTTACGAACACTGAAGCTTTCTTT.

Written as DNA, the CDR3 is TGTGCCAGCAGGGACCCCAGGGAGGGGAACTCCTACGAGCAGTACTTC. Amino acids: CASRDPREGNSYEQYF. V gene TRBV6-6 combines with J gene TRBJ2-7; 7 positions agree with TRBD2. Trimming cost V 6 bases and J 0 bases; bases outside gene matches: 11. The CDR3 has 16 amino acids. Looked up from germline, CDR1 is MNHNY and CDR2 is SVGAGI (reference sequence).

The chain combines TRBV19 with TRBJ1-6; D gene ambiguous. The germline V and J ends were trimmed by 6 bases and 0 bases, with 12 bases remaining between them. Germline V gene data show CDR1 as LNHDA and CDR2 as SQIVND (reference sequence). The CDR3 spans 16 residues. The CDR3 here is CASRSEPSSYNSPLHF. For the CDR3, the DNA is TGTGCCAGTAGAAGCGAACCCAGCTCCTATAATTCACCCCTCCACTTT.

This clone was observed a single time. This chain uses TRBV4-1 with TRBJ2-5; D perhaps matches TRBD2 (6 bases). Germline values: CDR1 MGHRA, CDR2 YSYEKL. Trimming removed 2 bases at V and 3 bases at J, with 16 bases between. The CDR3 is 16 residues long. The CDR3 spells CASSQLGLRMEETQYF. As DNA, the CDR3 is TGCGCCAGCAGCCAATTGGGACTCCGAATGGAAGAGACCCAGTACTTC.

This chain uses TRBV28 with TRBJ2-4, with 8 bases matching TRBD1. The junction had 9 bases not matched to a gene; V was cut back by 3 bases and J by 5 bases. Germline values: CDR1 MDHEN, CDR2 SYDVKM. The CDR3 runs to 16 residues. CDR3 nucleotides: TGTGCCAGCAGTTTCGTTGGGGCAGGGGGCGAAAACATTCAGTACTTC. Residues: CASSFVGAGGENIQYF.

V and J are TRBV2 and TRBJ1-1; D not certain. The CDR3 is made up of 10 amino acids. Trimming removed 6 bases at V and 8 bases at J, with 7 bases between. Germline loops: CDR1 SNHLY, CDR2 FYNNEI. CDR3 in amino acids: CASRIMEAFF. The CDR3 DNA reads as TGTGCCAGCAGAATAATGGAAGCTTTCTTT.

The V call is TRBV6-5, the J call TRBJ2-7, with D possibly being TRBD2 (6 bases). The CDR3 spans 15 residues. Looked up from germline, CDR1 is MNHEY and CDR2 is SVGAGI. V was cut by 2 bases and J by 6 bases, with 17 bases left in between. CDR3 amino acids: CASSYGGLGTGEQYF. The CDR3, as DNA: TGTGCCAGCAGTTACGGCGGTCTTGGGACTGGCGAGCAGTACTTC.

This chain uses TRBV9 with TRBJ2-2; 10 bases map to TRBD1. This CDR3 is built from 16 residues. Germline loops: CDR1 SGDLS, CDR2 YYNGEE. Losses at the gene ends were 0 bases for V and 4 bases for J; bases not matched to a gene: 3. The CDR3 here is CASSVAWDRGTGELFF. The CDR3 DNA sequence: TGTGCCAGCAGCGTAGCTTGGGACAGGGGCACCGGGGAGCTGTTTTTT.

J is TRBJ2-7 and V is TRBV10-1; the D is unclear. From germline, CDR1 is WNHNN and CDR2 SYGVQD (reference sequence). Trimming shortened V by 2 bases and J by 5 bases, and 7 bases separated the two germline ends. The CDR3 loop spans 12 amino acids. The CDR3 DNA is TGCGCCAGCAGTGAGGGTGGGGACGAGCAGTACTTC. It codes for CASSEGGDEQYF.

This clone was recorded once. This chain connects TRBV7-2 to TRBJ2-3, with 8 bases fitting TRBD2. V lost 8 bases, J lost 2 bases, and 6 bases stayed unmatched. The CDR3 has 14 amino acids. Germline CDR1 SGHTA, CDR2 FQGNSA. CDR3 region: CASRTSGHTDTQYF. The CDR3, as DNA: TGTGCCAGCCGTACTAGCGGCCACACAGATACGCAGTATTTT.